This TCR beta chain was profiled in a study of cytomegalovirus exposure and HLA in healthy donors. Study-level points and caveats: A further, later analysis showed that HLA-associated TCR beta chains (compared with equally common others) were more clonally expanded.

Primers included in the PCR were 60 Vbeta and 13 Jbeta primers. Measured with immunoSEQ multiplex PCR; TCRdb has only the in-frame clones, and not every one. Of 150,000 or so clones listed, almost 85% are singletons. On this clone itself: Its antigen is currently unknown.

This CDR3 has 14 residues. Germline loops: CDR1 SGHRS, CDR2 YFSETQ. Trimming removed 3 bases at V and 3 bases at J, with 13 bases between. Samples came from healthy bone marrow donors. Sample: PBMCs. J is TRBJ2-7 and V is TRBV5-1, with TRBD2 as a possible D gene (5 bases). This clonotype was sampled from a man aged 25-45 years in good health and CMV-seronegative. DNA for the CDR3: TGCGCCAGCAGCTGGACGTCTAGCAGCTACGAGCAGTACTTC. It encodes CASSWTSSSYEQYF.